The entry that follows covers one TCR beta chain sequence. The data belong to a study of blood T cells in healthy people across ages. A J-beta primer mix and a sample-barcoded 5' primer were used in a second PCR of about 6 to 12 cycles. Sequencing yielded, for each sample, at least 3 million paired-end reads carrying CDR3. TCRdb re-analysed the 5' RACE reads in MiXCR, keeping a single row per CDR3 protein. The sample contains around 790,000 distinct CDR3 sequences, 40% to 50% of which appear only once. Total RNA, at least 5.5 micrograms per sample, was extracted from PBMCs. The germline CDR1 and CDR2 sequences are MNHNS and SASEGT. Trimming at V came to 7 bases and at J to 7 bases, leaving 10 bases not matched to a gene. The length of the CDR3 is 16 residues.

The rearrangement links TRBV6-1 to TRBJ1-4, with TRBD1 identical over 12 bases. This sequence originates from a man between 60 and 75 years old in good health. Specimen: blood. CDR3 coding DNA: TGTGCCAGCATGGGGGACAGGGGGCGGACTTTTGAAAAACTGTTTTTT. This codes for CASMGDRGRTFEKLFF.